The TCR beta chain described here comes from a study of Graves' ophthalmopathy and Graves' hyperthyroidism (dated by TCRdb to about 2018). Some background on the complete study: Peripheral blood samples were taken at the time of initial diagnosis, before any treatment was given. The study used signatures of the TCR beta repertoire to tell Graves' ophthalmopathy apart from Graves' hyperthyroidism and to predict which patients would progress to ophthalmopathy. In over 5 hyperthyroidism patients, the T-cell repertoires found in thyroid tissue were compared with those found in blood. Following sample collection, hyperthyroidism patients were given methimazole at a starting dose of 30 mg daily, and ophthalmopathy patients were given high-dose intravenous methylprednisolone. The independent validation cohort included roughly 19 hyperthyroidism patients plus 17 patients who later progressed from hyperthyroidism to ophthalmopathy. In total, 135 blood samples were TCR-sequenced: approximately 42 ophthalmopathy, approximately 80 hyperthyroidism and around 17 hyperthyroidism-to-ophthalmopathy patients. To explore V-J signatures that separate ophthalmopathy from hyperthyroidism, a discovery set of about 96 patients was enrolled, consisting of about 43 with ophthalmopathy and roughly 57 with stable hyperthyroidism. Broader findings and caveats from the paper: Most expanded thyroid clonotypes with a frequency above 0.001 also appeared in blood, which suggests that blood repertoires may reflect the immune response in the thyroid. Ophthalmopathy was separated from stable hyperthyroidism by the 13-signature model with about 85% sensitivity and around 81% specificity in cross-validation and with 80%/75% in the test set. Sample size was not predetermined statistically, and investigators were not blinded to group allocation. In validation, the model predicted ophthalmopathy progression with about 71% sensitivity and roughly 72% specificity; 12 predicted patients were CT-confirmed with GO in a median of around 6 months.

For repertoire sequencing, the TCR beta CDR3 regions were amplified from RNA transcripts. The first round was an RT-PCR using HTBI primers with the Qiagen OneStep RT-PCR kit, and this first round was followed by a second-round multiplex PCR, then size selection and purification. Libraries were sequenced on an Illumina HiSeq2000 using paired-end 100 bp reads. Concerning the study's data processing: SOAPnuke was used to process the reads, removing any read that contained adapters or uncalled bases, had a mean Phred below 15, or lacked an exact match to the constant primer or identifier. High-quality paired reads were merged with COPE v1.2.5. Each unique nucleotide sequence was defined as a clonotype, and clonotypes were aligned to IMGT TRB V, D and J references with MiTCR v1.1. Only V-J combinations with frequency above 0.0001 were analysed, covering about 99% of repertoires. A TCR clonal expansion and chaos score per V-J combination was defined as the ratio of F50 clonal expansion to chaos observed in the TCRdist matrix. Features were reduced by Welch's t-statistics and random forest to approximately 13 V-J combinations, which fed a naive Bayes classifier. The similarity between thyroid and blood repertoires was quantified using the Morisita-Horn index. The public reads were run again by TCRdb, first through fastp at Q25 and then through MiXCR, and only productive beta chains were kept. Identical CDR3 proteins give one entry, which carries the most common genes and DNA. Clone size and V and J calls follow TCRdb, not the original study. The sample profile shows some 750,000 distinct CDR3 sequences; 40% of them were found once. 40% to 55% of the sample goes to the ten largest clones.

In regard to this clonotype: There is no known antigen for this receptor. No base-level quality is on record; no much larger clone is a single base apart.

Patients with ophthalmopathy had moderately to severely active disease, with a Clinical Activity Score of 3 or more, a NOSPECS grade of 4 or more, and a disease duration of less than 3 months. Anyone with other autoimmune diseases, uncontrolled infections, pregnancy or lactation was excluded from the study. Clinical symptoms, serum thyroxine, TRAb, thyroid ultrasound and orbital computed tomography were used for diagnosis. PBMCs were isolated from 10 ml of fresh peripheral blood by Ficoll-Paque density gradient centrifugation. Total RNA was extracted with Trizol reagent and quality-checked on an Agilent 2100 Bioanalyzer. V loses 7 bases, J loses 0 bases, and the germline ends lie 12 bases apart. The CDR3 goes from the cysteine to the phenylalanine over 14 residues. The DNA shown is the 42-base CDR3, in frame from base 1.

The sequencing sample was made of peripheral blood. The chain is assembled from TRBV12-3 or TRBV12-4 and TRBJ1-1; a tentative D match to TRBD1 spans 5 bases. The source is an adult man with Graves' ophthalmopathy. The CDR3 protein is CASTPQGMNTEAFF. The DNA sequence follows: TGTGCCAGCACCCCTCAGGGAATGAACACTGAAGCTTTCTTT.